These 15 T cell receptor beta chains were sequenced from one sample in a study of neurological immune-mediated disorders (dated by TCRdb to between 2019 and 2020). Preparation of the library involved 5' RACE. The data were produced on an Illumina HiSeq 2500. TCRdb reanalyzed the raw reads on its own, using fastp at Q25 for trimming and MiXCR for clone calling, and kept in-frame beta chains. Merged by CDR3 protein, the rows form single entries marked with the most common genes and DNA. In all, the sample holds around 60,000 distinct CDR3 sequences, and around 3.4% of those were seen once. The ten top clones hold 6% to 9% of the sample. The sample taken for sequencing was PBMCs. Receptors were obtained from a woman aged 55-70 years with multiple sclerosis.

This clonotype was recorded at least ten times. The chain uses TRBV29-1 and TRBJ2-6; D gene ambiguous. CDR3 length: 14 amino acids. Trimming shortened V by 4 bases and J by 0 bases, and 7 bases separated the two germline ends. Germline CDR1 reads SQVTM; CDR2 reads ANQGSEA. CDR3 coding DNA: TGCAGCGTTGGTGGTGGCTCTGGGGCCAACGTCCTGACTTTC. Translating gives CSVGGGSGANVLTF.

With regard to this clonotype: A much larger clone sits a single nucleotide away, making a read error possible. The conserved closing phenylalanine or tryptophan is absent in this CDR3, likely reflecting a read error. This chain connects TRBV20-1 to TRBJ2-2; the D gene is possibly TRBD1 (7 bases). Germline assignment: CDR1 DFQATT and CDR2 SNEGSKA (reference sequence). This CDR3 has 13 residues. The V end lost 4 bases, the J end lost 7 bases, and 13 bases lay between the germline ends. This CDR3 is CSAIRGVGGELFI. CDR3 sequence (DNA): TGCAGTGCTATCAGGGGGGTTGGCGGGGAGCTGTTTATT.

This clonotype came up many times. V is TRBV9 and J is TRBJ2-3; no clear D gene. CDR1 and CDR2 from the germline V gene are SGDLS and YYNGEE. V was clipped by 2 bases and J by 5 bases, with 9 bases between them. The CDR3 extends over 13 amino acids. This CDR3 is CASSVNVRDTQYF. The CDR3 DNA sequence: TGTGCCAGCAGCGTCAACGTGCGAGATACGCAGTATTTT.

The sample holds many counts of this clonotype. The chain combines TRBV5-1 with TRBJ2-7; no definite D call. Germline CDR1 reads SGHRS; CDR2 reads YFSETQ. The CDR3 extends over 13 amino acids. The V end was cut by 3 bases, the J end by 4 bases, with 11 bases between. The CDR3 DNA sequence: TGCGCCAGCAGCTCAGGATCCGTTTACGAGCAGTACTTC. It is translated as CASSSGSVYEQYF.

This clonotype was seen more than once but under ten times. The chain uses TRBV6-1 and TRBJ2-7; D gene unclear. Germline lookup yields CDR1 MNHNS and CDR2 SASEGT. The CDR3 has 12 amino acids. V was pared by 1 base and J by 5 bases, with 6 bases between. The CDR3 loop is CASSEGGHEQYF. The CDR3 bases are TGTGCCAGCAGTGAAGGCGGCCACGAGCAGTACTTC.

This clonotype was picked up many times. The V gene is TRBV7-3, the J gene TRBJ2-3; D remains ambiguous. Deletions cut 0 bases from V and 4 bases from J, with 8 bases between. The CDR3 totals 14 residues. CDR1 is SGHTA and CDR2 is FQGTGA in the germline V gene. The chain's CDR3 is CASSLTKDADTQYF. CDR3 DNA: TGTGCCAGCAGCTTAACGAAAGATGCAGATACGCAGTATTTT. The full variable domain, completed using reference TRBV7-3 and TRBJ2-3, is GAGVSQTPSNKVTEKGKYVELRCDPISGHTALYWYRQSLGQGPEFLIYFQGTGAADDSGLPNDRFFAVRPEGSVSTLKIQRTERGDSAVYLCASSLTKDADTQYFGPGTRLTVL.

J is TRBJ2-5 and V is TRBV7-2; TRBD2 aligns across 9 bases. The CDR3 loop spans 16 amino acids. Germline V CDR1 and CDR2: SGHTA, FQGNSA. The V segment lost 1 base and the J segment 1 base; nucleotides outside the gene matches: 4. CDR3 region: CASSLGPAGGQETQYF. CDR3 in DNA: TGTGCCAGCAGCTTAGGACCAGCGGGGGGCCAAGAGACCCAGTACTTC.

This clonotype was detected ten times or more. The gene calls are TRBV21-1 and TRBJ2-6. TRBV21-1 is a recognized pseudogene. The CDR3 covers 14 residues. The chain's CDR3 is CASRGFSGANVLTF. Written as DNA, the CDR3 is TGTGCCAGCAGGGGATTCTCTGGGGCCAACGTCCTGACTTTC.

This clonotype was counted at least ten times. The chain employs TRBV5-1 and TRBJ2-2; 10 bases align to TRBD2. This CDR3 has 16 residues. V was clipped by 6 bases and J by 0 bases; unmatched bases: 5. Germline assignment: CDR1 SGHRS and CDR2 YFSETQ. The CDR3 loop is CASKASGGTNTGELFF. CDR3 sequence (DNA): TGCGCCAGCAAGGCTAGCGGGGGTACGAACACCGGGGAGCTGTTTTTT.

This clonotype was recorded many times. The chain recombines TRBV20-1 with TRBJ2-7; D remains ambiguous. Germline V gene data show CDR1 as DFQATT and CDR2 as SNEGSKA (reference sequence). CDR3 length: 18 amino acids. Trimming left V 6 bases short and J 0 bases short, with 27 bases between. CDR3 in DNA: TGCAGTGCACGCGACTTTCTAAATAGGGCTCTGAGCTCCTACGAGCAGTACTTC. Encoded protein: CSARDFLNRALSSYEQYF.

Ten or more counts support this clonotype. This chain connects TRBV7-6 to TRBJ2-7; 9 bases are a match to TRBD1. Germline V CDR1 and CDR2: SGHVS, FNYEAQ. The CDR3 runs to 16 residues. V was pared by 5 bases and J by 0 bases, with 8 bases of the junction left unmatched. CDR3 in amino acids: CASSPETGGHSYEQYF. DNA for the CDR3: TGTGCCAGCAGCCCTGAGACAGGGGGTCACTCCTACGAGCAGTACTTC.

The rearrangement joins TRBV29-1 to TRBJ2-7; 7 nucleotides align to TRBD1. From germline, CDR1 is SQVTM and CDR2 ANQGSEA. CDR3 length equals 13 residues. V trimming: 6 bases; J trimming: 5 bases; junction bases outside the gene matches: 10. CDR3 loop: CSVTGQTTHEQYF. Here the CDR3 DNA reads TGCAGCGTGACGGGACAGACAACCCACGAGCAGTACTTC.

The sample holds many counts of this clonotype. J is TRBJ1-2 and V is TRBV7-2, with TRBD1 identical over 8 bases. Germline CDR1 is SGHTA and CDR2 is FQGNSA. Germline trimming cut 1 base from V and 4 bases from J; bases unmatched to any gene: 2. This CDR3 is built from 14 residues. The CDR3 loop reads CASSLDRGGYGYTF. CDR3 sequence (DNA): TGTGCCAGCAGCTTAGACAGGGGGGGCTATGGCTACACCTTC.

This clonotype was picked up a small number of times. A single base separates this from a much larger clone, so it may be a read error. This chain links TRBV7-2 with TRBJ1-1, with a weak D call TRBD1 (5 bases). The germline CDR1 and CDR2 sequences are SGHTA and FQGNSA. Trimming took 6 bases from V and 6 from J, leaving 20 bases between them. The CDR3 spans 15 residues. The DNA of the CDR3 is TGTGCCAGCAGACGCCCAGGAAAGGGGAAAGCTGAAGCTTTCTTT. Amino acid sequence: CASRRPGKGKAEAFF. Using reference TRBV7-2 and TRBJ1-1 for the parts outside the CDR3, the full variable domain is GAGVSQSPSNKVTEKGKDVELRCDPISGHTALYWYRQSLGQGLEFLIYFQGNSAPDKSGLPSDRFSAERTGGSVSTLTIQRTQQEDSAVYLCASRRPGKGKAEAFFGQGTRLTVV.

In this sample, this clonotype turned up many times. The chain couples TRBV29-1 to TRBJ2-5; TRBD2 matches at 9 bases. The CDR3 sequence is 12 residues long. In germline, CDR1 is SQVTM, CDR2 ANQGSEA. V trimming: 8 bases; J trimming: 5 bases; junction bases outside the gene matches: 6. The CDR3 region has the DNA TGCAGCCTTCTAGCGGGACGGGAGACCCAGTACTTC. As protein: CSLLAGRETQYF.